This T cell receptor (beta chain) was identified during a study of T cell repertoires in cytomegalovirus infection. With 8 bases removed from V and 0 bases from J, the gap between germline ends came to 31 bases. Germline V gene sequence: CDR1 MDHEN, CDR2 SYDVKM. The CDR3 has 20 residues. TCRdb called the reads again in MiXCR, with one record for every CDR3 protein. The profile shows over 250,000 distinct CDR3 sequences, about 25% of them singletons. The rearrangement uses TRBV28 and TRBJ1-2; tentative D call: TRBD1 (6 bases). Sequencing used PBMCs. The source of this sequence is a human donor in good health (CMV status not recorded). Some clones in this sample may be carry-over from other donors' samples. The CDR3 sequence: CASRIVVGGPGKYTNYGYTF. The DNA for the CDR3 is TGTGCCAGCCGTATTGTAGTAGGGGGACCGGGGAAATATACTAACTATGGCTACACCTTC.